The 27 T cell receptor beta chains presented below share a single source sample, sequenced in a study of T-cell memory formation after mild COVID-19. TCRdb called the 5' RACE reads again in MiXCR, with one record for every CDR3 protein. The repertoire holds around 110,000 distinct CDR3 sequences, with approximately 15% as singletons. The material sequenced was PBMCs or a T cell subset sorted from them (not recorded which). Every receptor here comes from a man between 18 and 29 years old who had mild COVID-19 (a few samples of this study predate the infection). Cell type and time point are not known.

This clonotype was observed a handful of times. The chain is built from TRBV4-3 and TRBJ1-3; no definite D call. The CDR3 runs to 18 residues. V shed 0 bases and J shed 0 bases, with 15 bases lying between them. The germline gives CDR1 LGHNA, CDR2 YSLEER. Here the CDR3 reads CASSQDGQASFSGNTIYF. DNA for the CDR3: TGCGCCAGCAGCCAAGATGGCCAGGCGTCATTCTCTGGAAACACCATATATTTT.

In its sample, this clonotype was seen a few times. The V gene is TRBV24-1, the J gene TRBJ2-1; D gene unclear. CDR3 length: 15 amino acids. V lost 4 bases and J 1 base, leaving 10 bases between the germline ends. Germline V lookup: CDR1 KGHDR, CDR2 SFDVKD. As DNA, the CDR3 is TGTGCCACCAGTGAAAAAGGGTTGTCCTACAATGAGCAGTTCTTC. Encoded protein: CATSEKGLSYNEQFF.

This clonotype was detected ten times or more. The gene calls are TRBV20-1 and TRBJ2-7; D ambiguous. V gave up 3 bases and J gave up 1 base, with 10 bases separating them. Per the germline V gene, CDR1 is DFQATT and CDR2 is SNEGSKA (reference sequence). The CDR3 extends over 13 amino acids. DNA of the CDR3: TGCAGTGCTAGTCCCGTGACATCCTACGAGCAGTACGTC. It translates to CSASPVTSYEQYV.

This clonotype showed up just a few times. CDR3 coding DNA: TGCGCCAGCAGCCGTATGACGGGAGATCTCCGGTCACCCCTCCACTTT. It specifies CASSRMTGDLRSPLHF. This chain connects TRBV4-3 to TRBJ1-6; D unclear. Per the germline V gene, CDR1 is LGHNA and CDR2 is YSLEER. Trimming cost V 4 bases and J 10 bases, with 20 bases left between them. This CDR3 has 16 residues.

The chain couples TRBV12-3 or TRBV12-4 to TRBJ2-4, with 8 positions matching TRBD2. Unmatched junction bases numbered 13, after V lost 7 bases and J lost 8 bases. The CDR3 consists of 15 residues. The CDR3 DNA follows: TGTGCCAGCAAACTTAGGACTAGCCTCGGGGACATTCAGTACTTC. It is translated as CASKLRTSLGDIQYF.

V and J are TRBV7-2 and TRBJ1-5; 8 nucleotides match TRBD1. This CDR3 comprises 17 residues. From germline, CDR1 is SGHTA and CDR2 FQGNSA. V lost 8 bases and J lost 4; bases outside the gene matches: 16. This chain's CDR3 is CASSSGTGAGGNQPQHF. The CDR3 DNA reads TGTGCCAGCTCCTCCGGGACAGGTGCGGGGGGTAATCAGCCCCAGCATTTT.

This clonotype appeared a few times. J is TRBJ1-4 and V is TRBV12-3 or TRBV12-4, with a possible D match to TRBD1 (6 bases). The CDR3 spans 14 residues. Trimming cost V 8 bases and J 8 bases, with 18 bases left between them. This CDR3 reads CASGPEGGHEKLFF. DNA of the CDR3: TGTGCCAGCGGCCCAGAGGGGGGACACGAAAAACTGTTTTTT.

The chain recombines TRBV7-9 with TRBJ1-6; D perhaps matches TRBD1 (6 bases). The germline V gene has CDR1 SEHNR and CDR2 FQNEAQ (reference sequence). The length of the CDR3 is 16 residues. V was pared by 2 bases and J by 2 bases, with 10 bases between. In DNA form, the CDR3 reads TGTGCCAGCAGCTTATGGCGGGGGCCCTATAATTCACCCCTCCACTTT. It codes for CASSLWRGPYNSPLHF.

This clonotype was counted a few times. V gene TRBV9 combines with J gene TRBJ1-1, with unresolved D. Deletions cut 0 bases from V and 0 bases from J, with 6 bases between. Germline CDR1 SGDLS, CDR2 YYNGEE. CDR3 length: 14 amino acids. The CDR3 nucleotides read TGTGCCAGCAGCGTAGCAGAGCTGAACACTGAAGCTTTCTTT. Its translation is CASSVAELNTEAFF.

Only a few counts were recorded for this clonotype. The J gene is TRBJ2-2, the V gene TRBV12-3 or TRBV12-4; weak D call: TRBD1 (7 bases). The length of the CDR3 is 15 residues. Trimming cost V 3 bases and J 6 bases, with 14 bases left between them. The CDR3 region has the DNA TGTGCCAGCAGTTTCAGGGGGGAAATTCCCGGGGAGCTGTTTTTT. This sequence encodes CASSFRGEIPGELFF.

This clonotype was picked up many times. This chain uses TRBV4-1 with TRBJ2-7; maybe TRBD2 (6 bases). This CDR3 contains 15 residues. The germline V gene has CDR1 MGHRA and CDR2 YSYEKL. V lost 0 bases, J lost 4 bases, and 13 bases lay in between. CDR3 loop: CASSQDLLASYEQYV. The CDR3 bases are TGCGCCAGCAGCCAAGACTTGCTAGCGTCTTACGAGCAGTACGTC.

The CDR3 DNA follows: TGTGCCAGCAGTTACCCGGTACAGGGGGACCCCTACGAGCAGTACTTC. It is translated as CASSYPVQGDPYEQYF. V is TRBV6-2 or TRBV6-3 and J is TRBJ2-7; 8 bases map to TRBD1. Germline V lookup: CDR1 MNHEY, CDR2 SVGEGT. Trimming at V came to 2 bases and at J to 2 bases, leaving 8 bases not matched to a gene. The CDR3 sequence is 16 residues long.

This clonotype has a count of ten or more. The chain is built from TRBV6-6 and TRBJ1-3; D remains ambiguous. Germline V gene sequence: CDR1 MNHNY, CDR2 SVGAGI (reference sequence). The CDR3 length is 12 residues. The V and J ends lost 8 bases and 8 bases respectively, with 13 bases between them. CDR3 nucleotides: TGTGCCAGCGTCGCGGTTTCCGACACCATATATTTT. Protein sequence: CASVAVSDTIYF.

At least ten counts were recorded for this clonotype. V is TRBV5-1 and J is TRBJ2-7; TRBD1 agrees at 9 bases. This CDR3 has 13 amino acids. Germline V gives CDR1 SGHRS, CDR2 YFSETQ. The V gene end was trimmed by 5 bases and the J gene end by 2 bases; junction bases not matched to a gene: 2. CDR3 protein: CASRGQGAYEQYF. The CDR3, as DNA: TGCGCCAGCAGGGGACAGGGAGCCTACGAGCAGTACTTC.

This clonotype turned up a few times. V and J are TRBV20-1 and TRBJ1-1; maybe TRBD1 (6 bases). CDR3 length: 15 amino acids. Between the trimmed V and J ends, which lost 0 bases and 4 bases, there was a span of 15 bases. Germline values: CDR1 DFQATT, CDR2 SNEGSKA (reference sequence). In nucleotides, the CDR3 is TGCAGTGCTAGAGATCCGGACAGCGGGGCCACTGAAGCTTTCTTT. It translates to CSARDPDSGATEAFF.

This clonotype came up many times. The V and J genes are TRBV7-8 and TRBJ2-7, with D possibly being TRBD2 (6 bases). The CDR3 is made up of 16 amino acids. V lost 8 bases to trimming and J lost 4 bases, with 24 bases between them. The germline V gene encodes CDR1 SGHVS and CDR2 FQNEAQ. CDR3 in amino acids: CASRGRIRGGTYEQYV. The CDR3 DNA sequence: TGTGCCAGCCGGGGAAGGATCCGGGGTGGGACTTACGAGCAGTACGTC.

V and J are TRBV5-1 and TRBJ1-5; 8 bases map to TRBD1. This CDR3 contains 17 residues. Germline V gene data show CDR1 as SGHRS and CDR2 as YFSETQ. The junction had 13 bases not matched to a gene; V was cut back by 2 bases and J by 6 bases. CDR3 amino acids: CASSLRPHRGMSQPQHF. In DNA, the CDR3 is TGCGCCAGCAGCTTACGACCCCACAGGGGGATGAGTCAGCCCCAGCATTTT.

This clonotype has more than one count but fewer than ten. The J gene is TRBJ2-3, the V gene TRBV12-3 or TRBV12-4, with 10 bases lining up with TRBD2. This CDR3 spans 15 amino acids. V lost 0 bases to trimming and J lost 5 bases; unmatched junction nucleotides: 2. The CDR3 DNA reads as TGTGCCAGCAGTTTAGCGAGCGGGGGGGTAGATACGCAGTATTTT. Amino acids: CASSLASGGVDTQYF.

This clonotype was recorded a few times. CDR3 sequence (DNA): TGTGCCAGCAGCCCCGGGGTCAAGATTGAAAAACTGTTTTTT. The encoded protein is CASSPGVKIEKLFF. V and J are TRBV14 and TRBJ1-4; D is unclear. CDR3 length: 14 residues. The V end was cut by 4 bases, the J end by 7 bases, with 13 bases between. Germline CDR1 reads SGHDN; CDR2 reads FVKESK.

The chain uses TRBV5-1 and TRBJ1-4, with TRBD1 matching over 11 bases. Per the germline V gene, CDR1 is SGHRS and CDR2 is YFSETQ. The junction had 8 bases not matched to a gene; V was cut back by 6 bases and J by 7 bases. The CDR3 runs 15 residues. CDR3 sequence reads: CASKQLGQGVEKLFF. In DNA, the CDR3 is TGCGCCAGCAAACAATTGGGACAGGGGGTTGAAAAACTGTTTTTT.

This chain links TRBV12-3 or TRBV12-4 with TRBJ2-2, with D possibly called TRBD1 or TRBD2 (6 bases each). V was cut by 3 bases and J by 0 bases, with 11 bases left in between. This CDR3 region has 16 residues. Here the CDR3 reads CASSFPGGPNTGELFF. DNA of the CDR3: TGTGCCAGCAGTTTCCCCGGGGGCCCGAACACCGGGGAGCTGTTTTTT.

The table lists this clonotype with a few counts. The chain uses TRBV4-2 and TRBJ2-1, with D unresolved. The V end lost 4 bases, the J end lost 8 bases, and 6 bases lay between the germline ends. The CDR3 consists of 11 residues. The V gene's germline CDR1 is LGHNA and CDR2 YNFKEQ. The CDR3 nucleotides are TGTGCCAGCAGCCTAGGTCATGAGCAGTTCTTC. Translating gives CASSLGHEQFF.

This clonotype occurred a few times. The CDR3 nucleotides read TGTGCCAGCAGCCCCCTGGGCGGACGGAACACTGAAGCTTTCTTT. It yields the protein CASSPLGGRNTEAFF. The chain carries TRBV3-1 and TRBJ1-1; D uncertain. Germline V gives CDR1 LGHDT, CDR2 YNNKEL (reference sequence). CDR3 size: 15 residues. Trimming took 4 bases from V and 1 from J, leaving 13 bases between them. Complete variable domain (other parts from reference TRBV3-1 and TRBJ1-1): DTAVSQTPKYLVTQMGNDKSIKCEQNLGHDTMYWYKQDSKKFLKIMFSYNNKELIINETVPNRFSPKSPDKAHLNLHINSLELGDSAVYFCASSPLGGRNTEAFFGQGTRLTVV.

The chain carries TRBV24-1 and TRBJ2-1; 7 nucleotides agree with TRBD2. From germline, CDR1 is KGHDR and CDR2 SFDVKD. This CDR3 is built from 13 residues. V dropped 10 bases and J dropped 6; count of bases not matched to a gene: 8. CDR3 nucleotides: TGTGCCACAGAACCCCCGGGGGGCAATGAGCAGTTCTTC. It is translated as CATEPPGGNEQFF.

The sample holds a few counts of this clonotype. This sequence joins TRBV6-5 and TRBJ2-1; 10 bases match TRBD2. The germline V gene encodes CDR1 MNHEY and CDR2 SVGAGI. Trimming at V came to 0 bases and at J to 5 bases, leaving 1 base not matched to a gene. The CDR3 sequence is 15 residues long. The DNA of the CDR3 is TGTGCCAGCAGTTACTCAACTAGCGGGAACAATGAGCAGTTCTTC. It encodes CASSYSTSGNNEQFF.

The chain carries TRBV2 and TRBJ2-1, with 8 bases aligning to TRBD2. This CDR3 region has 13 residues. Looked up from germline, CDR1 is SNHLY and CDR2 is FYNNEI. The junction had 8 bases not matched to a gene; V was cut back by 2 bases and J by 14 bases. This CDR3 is CASSESSGGRKFF. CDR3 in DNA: TGTGCCAGCAGTGAATCGTCAGGCGGGAGGAAGTTCTTC.

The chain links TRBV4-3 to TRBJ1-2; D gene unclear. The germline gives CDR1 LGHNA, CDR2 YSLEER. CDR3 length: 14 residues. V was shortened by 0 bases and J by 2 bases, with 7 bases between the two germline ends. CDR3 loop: CASSQERENYGYTF. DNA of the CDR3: TGCGCCAGCAGCCAAGAAAGGGAGAACTATGGCTACACCTTC.